This is a list of T cell receptor beta chains from one sample in a study of blood T cell repertoires in COVID-19. Profiled with immunoSEQ multiplex PCR; TCRdb holds only in-frame clones, not every one. The table includes about 200,000 clones, approximately 83% detected once. Sequencing input: peripheral blood. Receptors originate from a man aged 40-49 years with acute or convalescent COVID-19. CDR3s include the opening cysteine and the closing phenylalanine or tryptophan. A D gene is named only where the DNA matches it firmly. Where a row states a size, it is once, few, many or the class of an expanded clone; other rows omit it.

v_gene: TRBV5-6
d_gene: TRBD1
abundance: .
j_gene: TRBJ1-4
CDR3nt: TGTGCCAGCAGCTTCCTAGGGCAGGGGGCTAATGAAAAACTGTTTTTT
CDR3aa: CASSFLGQGANEKLFF

v_gene: TRBV28
d_gene: .
abundance: .
j_gene: TRBJ1-1
CDR3nt: TGTGCCAGCAGTTTCCCTGACAGGATCACTGAAGCTTTCTTT
CDR3aa: CASSFPDRITEAFF

v_gene: TRBV7-8
d_gene: TRBD2
abundance: .
j_gene: TRBJ2-7
CDR3nt: TGTGCCAGCAGCTTAGTCGCTAGCGGGAGGAGCTCCTACGAGCAGTACTTC
CDR3aa: CASSLVASGRSSYEQYF

v_gene: TRBV4-3
d_gene: .
abundance: .
j_gene: TRBJ1-3
CDR3nt: TGCGCCAGCAGCCAAGTCTTGCGGGGGACTGCCGGAAACACCATATATTTT
CDR3aa: CASSQVLRGTAGNTIYF

v_gene: TRBV7-9
d_gene: .
abundance: .
j_gene: TRBJ2-2
CDR3nt: TGTGCCAGCAGGGGGACACCAGCATCCCCGAACACCGGGGAGCTGTTTTTT
CDR3aa: CASRGTPASPNTGELFF

v_gene: TRBV12-3/TRBV12-4
d_gene: .
abundance: .
j_gene: TRBJ1-2
CDR3nt: TGTGCCAGCAGTTTAGGGAGGGGTAATGGCTACACCTTC
CDR3aa: CASSLGRGNGYTF

v_gene: TRBV11-2
d_gene: TRBD1
abundance: .
j_gene: TRBJ2-3
CDR3nt: TGTGCCAGCAGCTTAGATTACGGGGACAGGGAATTGAGAGATACGCAGTATTTT
CDR3aa: CASSLDYGDRELRDTQYF

v_gene: TRBV27
d_gene: .
abundance: .
j_gene: TRBJ1-1
CDR3nt: TGTGCCAGCAGTTTATTTTCCCGTGACACTGAAGCTTTCTTT
CDR3aa: CASSLFSRDTEAFF

v_gene: TRBV7-9
d_gene: .
abundance: .
j_gene: TRBJ1-1
CDR3nt: TGTGCCAGCAGCTTACGGGACTTAGTGAACACTGAAGCTTTCTTT
CDR3aa: CASSLRDLVNTEAFF

v_gene: TRBV20-1
d_gene: .
abundance: .
j_gene: TRBJ2-7
CDR3nt: TGCAGTGCCAGTGGAGGGTACGAGCAGTACTTC
CDR3aa: CSASGGYEQYF

v_gene: TRBV10-3
d_gene: .
abundance: .
j_gene: TRBJ2-6
CDR3nt: TGTGCCATCGGGGGGACCACTGGGGCCAACGTCCTGACTTTC
CDR3aa: CAIGGTTGANVLTF

v_gene: TRBV2
d_gene: TRBD1
abundance: once
j_gene: TRBJ2-7
CDR3nt: TGTGCCAGCAGTGATCCAACGGGACAGGACCCCTACGAGCAGTACTTC
CDR3aa: CASSDPTGQDPYEQYF

v_gene: TRBV2
d_gene: .
abundance: .
j_gene: TRBJ1-1
CDR3nt: TGTGCCAGCAGTCCCGGGGGTCAAAGCACTGAAGCTTTCTTT
CDR3aa: CASSPGGQSTEAFF

v_gene: TRBV3-1/TRBV3-2
d_gene: .
abundance: once
j_gene: TRBJ1-2
CDR3nt: TGTGCCAGCAGCCAAGAAGGTCCAGGGTGGTCCTATGGCTACACCTTC
CDR3aa: CASSQEGPGWSYGYTF

v_gene: TRBV5-6
d_gene: TRBD1
abundance: .
j_gene: TRBJ1-2
CDR3nt: TGTGCCAGCAGCTTGGCGACAGGGGCCGGCTACACCTTC
CDR3aa: CASSLATGAGYTF

v_gene: TRBV21-1
d_gene: .
abundance: .
j_gene: TRBJ1-2
CDR3nt: TGTGCCAGCAGCCTTAAGGAAAGACTGTACGGACTATATTATGGCTACACCTTC
CDR3aa: CASSLKERLYGLYYGYTF

v_gene: TRBV29-1
d_gene: .
abundance: once
j_gene: TRBJ2-5
CDR3nt: TGCAGCGTCGGGGGACTTCTGGAGACCCAGTACTTC
CDR3aa: CSVGGLLETQYF

v_gene: TRBV7-9
d_gene: TRBD1
abundance: .
j_gene: TRBJ1-1
CDR3nt: TGTGCCAGCAGCCCTGGGACAGGAGTGAACACTGAAGCTTTCTTT
CDR3aa: CASSPGTGVNTEAFF

v_gene: TRBV13
d_gene: .
abundance: .
j_gene: TRBJ1-4
CDR3nt: TGTGCCAGCAGCCAGAGGACGGGGGGGATTGGTGAAAAACTGTTTTTT
CDR3aa: CASSQRTGGIGEKLFF

v_gene: TRBV2
d_gene: .
abundance: .
j_gene: TRBJ1-3
CDR3nt: TGTGCCAGCAGTGAAGGACAGTCCTCTGGAAACACCATATATTTT
CDR3aa: CASSEGQSSGNTIYF

v_gene: TRBV14
d_gene: TRBD1
abundance: .
j_gene: TRBJ2-5
CDR3nt: TGTGCCAGCAGCGACAGGGTGAAAGAGACCCAGTACTTC
CDR3aa: CASSDRVKETQYF

v_gene: TRBV7-9
d_gene: TRBD2
abundance: .
j_gene: TRBJ2-5
CDR3nt: TGTGCCAGCAGCTCACTAGCGGGAGTAGAGACCCAGTACTTC
CDR3aa: CASSSLAGVETQYF

v_gene: TRBV6-1
d_gene: TRBD1
abundance: .
j_gene: TRBJ2-6
CDR3nt: TGTGCCAGCAGTGTAGACAGGGGAAGGCCCGGGGCCAACGTCCTGACTTTC
CDR3aa: CASSVDRGRPGANVLTF

v_gene: TRBV3-1/TRBV3-2
d_gene: TRBD1
abundance: .
j_gene: TRBJ2-7
CDR3nt: TGTGCCAGCAGCTGGCGGACAGGGCAGGGGGAGCAGTACTTC
CDR3aa: CASSWRTGQGEQYF

v_gene: TRBV18
d_gene: .
abundance: few
j_gene: TRBJ1-2
CDR3nt: TGTGCCAGCTCCCCTAGCGTCCAGGACTATGGCTACACCTTC
CDR3aa: CASSPSVQDYGYTF

v_gene: TRBV19
d_gene: .
abundance: .
j_gene: TRBJ1-6
CDR3nt: TGTGCCAGTAGACCGCCGGGATCCTTTTATTCACCCCTCCACTTT
CDR3aa: CASRPPGSFYSPLHF

v_gene: TRBV4-1
d_gene: .
abundance: .
j_gene: TRBJ2-7
CDR3nt: TGCGCCAGCAGCCAAGACATAGCGGAGAGATTCGAGCAGTACTTC
CDR3aa: CASSQDIAERFEQYF

v_gene: TRBV7-2
d_gene: TRBD2
abundance: .
j_gene: TRBJ2-3
CDR3nt: TGTGCCAGCAGCCTGGGGACTAGCGGGACCTCAGATACGCAGTATTTT
CDR3aa: CASSLGTSGTSDTQYF

v_gene: TRBV11-3
d_gene: .
abundance: few
j_gene: TRBJ2-1
CDR3nt: TGTGCCAGCAGCTTGGGGCTAGCGAGGTCGGAGCAGTTCTTC
CDR3aa: CASSLGLARSEQFF

v_gene: TRBV6-5
d_gene: .
abundance: .
j_gene: TRBJ2-1
CDR3nt: TGTGCCAGTGCGGCCCAGAGCTCCTACAATGAGCAGTTCTTC
CDR3aa: CASAAQSSYNEQFF

v_gene: TRBV27
d_gene: TRBD2
abundance: .
j_gene: TRBJ2-7
CDR3nt: TGTGCCAGCAGTCCCCAACTAGCGGGTACCTCCTACGAGCAGTACTTC
CDR3aa: CASSPQLAGTSYEQYF

v_gene: TRBV12-2
d_gene: .
abundance: .
j_gene: TRBJ1-1
CDR3nt: TGTGCAAGTCGCTTAGCGGGGGGACCGGTGAACACTGAAGCTTTCTTT
CDR3aa: CASRLAGGPVNTEAFF

v_gene: TRBV5-1
d_gene: TRBD2
abundance: .
j_gene: TRBJ2-3
CDR3nt: TGCGCCAGCAGCTTGGGGCTAGCGGGAGAGGCAGATACGCAGTATTTT
CDR3aa: CASSLGLAGEADTQYF

v_gene: TRBV6-5
d_gene: .
abundance: .
j_gene: TRBJ2-2
CDR3nt: TGTGCCGCGGGAAGGGGCCAAAACACCGGGGAGCTGTTTTTT
CDR3aa: CAAGRGQNTGELFF

v_gene: TRBV5-4
d_gene: .
abundance: .
j_gene: TRBJ2-1
CDR3nt: TGTGCCAGCAGCTCCACTAGTTTCAATGAGCAGTTCTTC
CDR3aa: CASSSTSFNEQFF

v_gene: TRBV10-3
d_gene: TRBD1
abundance: .
j_gene: TRBJ2-7
CDR3nt: TGTGCCATCAATGCCGGGACAGGGGCCTACGAGCAGTACTTC
CDR3aa: CAINAGTGAYEQYF

v_gene: TRBV18
d_gene: TRBD1
abundance: few
j_gene: TRBJ1-1
CDR3nt: TGTGCCAGCTCACCGCGGACAGGGGGGAACACTGAAGCTTTCTTT
CDR3aa: CASSPRTGGNTEAFF

v_gene: TRBV3-1/TRBV3-2
d_gene: TRBD2
abundance: .
j_gene: TRBJ2-3
CDR3nt: TGTGCCAGCAGCCAAGAGATAGCGGGAGGGCCGGTCACAGATACGCAGTATTTT
CDR3aa: CASSQEIAGGPVTDTQYF

v_gene: TRBV18
d_gene: TRBD1
abundance: .
j_gene: TRBJ1-5
CDR3nt: TGTGCCAGCTCGGCGGACAGGGGGGGGTGGAGCAATCAGCCCCAGCATTTT
CDR3aa: CASSADRGGWSNQPQHF

v_gene: TRBV11-1
d_gene: TRBD2
abundance: .
j_gene: TRBJ2-3
CDR3nt: TGTGCCAGCAGCTTCCTAGCGGTTCAAACAGATACGCAGTATTTT
CDR3aa: CASSFLAVQTDTQYF

v_gene: TRBV29-1
d_gene: .
abundance: .
j_gene: TRBJ1-1
CDR3nt: TGCAGCGTCCCCTTCCCGGGGAACACTGAAGCTTTCTTT
CDR3aa: CSVPFPGNTEAFF

v_gene: TRBV30
d_gene: .
abundance: .
j_gene: TRBJ2-3
CDR3nt: TGTGCCTGGAGCCAAACTGGGGCAGGGCGAGGTGCAGATACGCAGTATTTT
CDR3aa: CAWSQTGAGRGADTQYF

v_gene: TRBV20-1
d_gene: TRBD2
abundance: .
j_gene: TRBJ2-1
CDR3nt: TGCAGTGCTAGTTCCGGGACTAGCTCCTACAATGAGCAGTTCTTC
CDR3aa: CSASSGTSSYNEQFF

v_gene: TRBV5-1
d_gene: TRBD2
abundance: .
j_gene: TRBJ2-7
CDR3nt: TGCGCCAGCAGCGCGGGACTAGCTAGGGAGCAGTACTTC
CDR3aa: CASSAGLAREQYF

v_gene: TRBV29-1
d_gene: TRBD1
abundance: .
j_gene: TRBJ1-6
CDR3nt: TGCAGCGTCATGACAGGGCAGGGTTCACCCCTCCACTTT
CDR3aa: CSVMTGQGSPLHF

v_gene: TRBV3-1/TRBV3-2
d_gene: TRBD1
abundance: .
j_gene: TRBJ2-2
CDR3nt: TGTGCCAGCAGCCAGGAGATCGGGACAGGGACCGGGGAGCTGTTTTTT
CDR3aa: CASSQEIGTGTGELFF

v_gene: TRBV5-1
d_gene: .
abundance: few
j_gene: TRBJ2-5
CDR3nt: TGCGCCAGCAGACCGGACAGGGAGGGAGAGACCCAGTACTTC
CDR3aa: CASRPDREGETQYF